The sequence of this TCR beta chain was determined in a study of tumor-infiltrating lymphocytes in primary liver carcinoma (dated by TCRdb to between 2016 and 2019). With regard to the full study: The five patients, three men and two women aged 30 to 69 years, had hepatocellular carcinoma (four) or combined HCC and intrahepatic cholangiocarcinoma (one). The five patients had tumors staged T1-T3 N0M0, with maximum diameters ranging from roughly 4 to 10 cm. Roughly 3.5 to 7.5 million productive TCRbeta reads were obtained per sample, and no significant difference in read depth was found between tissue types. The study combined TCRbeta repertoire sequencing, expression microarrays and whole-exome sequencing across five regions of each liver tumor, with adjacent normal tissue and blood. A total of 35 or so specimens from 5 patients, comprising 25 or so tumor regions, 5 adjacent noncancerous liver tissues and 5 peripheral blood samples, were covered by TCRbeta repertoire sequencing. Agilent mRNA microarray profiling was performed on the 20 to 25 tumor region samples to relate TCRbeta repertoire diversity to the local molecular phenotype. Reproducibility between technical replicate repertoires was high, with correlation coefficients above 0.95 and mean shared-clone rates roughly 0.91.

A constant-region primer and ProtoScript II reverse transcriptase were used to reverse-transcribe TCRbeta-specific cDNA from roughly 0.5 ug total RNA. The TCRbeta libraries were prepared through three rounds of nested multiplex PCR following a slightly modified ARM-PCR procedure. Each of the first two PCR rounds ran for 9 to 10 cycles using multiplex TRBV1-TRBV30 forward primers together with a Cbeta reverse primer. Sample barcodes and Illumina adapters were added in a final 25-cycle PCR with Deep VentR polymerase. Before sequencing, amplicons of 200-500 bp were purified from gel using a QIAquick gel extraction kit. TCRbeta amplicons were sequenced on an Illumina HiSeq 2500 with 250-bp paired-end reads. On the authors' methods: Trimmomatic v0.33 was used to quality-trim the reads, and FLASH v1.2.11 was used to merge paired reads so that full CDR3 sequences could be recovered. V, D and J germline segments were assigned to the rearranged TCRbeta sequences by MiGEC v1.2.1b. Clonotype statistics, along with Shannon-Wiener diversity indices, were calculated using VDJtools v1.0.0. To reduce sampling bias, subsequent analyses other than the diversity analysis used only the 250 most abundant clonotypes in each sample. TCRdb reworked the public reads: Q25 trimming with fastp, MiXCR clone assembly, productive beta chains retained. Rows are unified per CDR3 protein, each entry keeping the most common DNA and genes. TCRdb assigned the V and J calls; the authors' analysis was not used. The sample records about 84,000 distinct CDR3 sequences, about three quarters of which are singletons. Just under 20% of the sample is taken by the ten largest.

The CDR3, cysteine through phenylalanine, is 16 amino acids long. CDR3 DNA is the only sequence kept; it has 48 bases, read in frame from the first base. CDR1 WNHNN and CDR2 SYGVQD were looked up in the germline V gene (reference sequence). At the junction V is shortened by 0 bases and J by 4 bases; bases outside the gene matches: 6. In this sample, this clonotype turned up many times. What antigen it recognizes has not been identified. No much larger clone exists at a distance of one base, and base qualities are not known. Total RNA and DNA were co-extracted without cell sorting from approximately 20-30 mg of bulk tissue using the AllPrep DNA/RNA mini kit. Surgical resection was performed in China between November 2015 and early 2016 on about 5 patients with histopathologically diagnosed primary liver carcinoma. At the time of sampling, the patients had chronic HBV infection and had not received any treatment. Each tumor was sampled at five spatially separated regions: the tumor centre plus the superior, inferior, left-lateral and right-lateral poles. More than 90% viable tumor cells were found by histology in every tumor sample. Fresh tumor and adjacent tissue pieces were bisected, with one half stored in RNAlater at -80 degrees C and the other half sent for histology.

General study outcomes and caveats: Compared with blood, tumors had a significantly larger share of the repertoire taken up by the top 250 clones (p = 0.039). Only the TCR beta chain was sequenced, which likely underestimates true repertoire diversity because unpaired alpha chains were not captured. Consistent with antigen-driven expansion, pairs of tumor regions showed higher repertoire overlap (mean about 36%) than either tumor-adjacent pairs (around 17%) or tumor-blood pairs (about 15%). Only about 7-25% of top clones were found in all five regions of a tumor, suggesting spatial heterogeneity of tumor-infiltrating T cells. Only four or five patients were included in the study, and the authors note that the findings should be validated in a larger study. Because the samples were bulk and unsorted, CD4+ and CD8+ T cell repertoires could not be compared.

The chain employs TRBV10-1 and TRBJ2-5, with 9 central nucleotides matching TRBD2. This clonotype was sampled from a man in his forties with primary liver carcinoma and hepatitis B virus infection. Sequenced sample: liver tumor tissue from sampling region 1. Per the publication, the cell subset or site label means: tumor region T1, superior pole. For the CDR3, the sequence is CASSESSGRSLETQYF. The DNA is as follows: TGCGCCAGCAGTGAGTCTAGCGGGAGAAGTCTAGAGACCCAGTACTTC.